Shown below are 4 T cell receptor beta chains from a single sample sequenced in a study of blood T cell repertoires in COVID-19. Generated by immunoSEQ multiplex PCR, the TCRdb table keeps only in-frame clones and is missing some. This table has approximately 14,000 clones, about four fifths appearing once. The sequenced material came from peripheral blood. The receptors shown here come from a man aged 50 to 60 with active COVID-19.

The chain uses TRBV5-4 and TRBJ2-5; TRBD2 aligns across 7 bases. With 5 bases clipped from V and 8 bases from J, the junction kept 12 bases outside the gene matches. This CDR3 has 14 amino acids. CDR1 is SGHNT and CDR2 is YYREEE in the germline V gene (reference sequence). The CDR3 nucleotides are TGTGCCAGCAGTATTTGGGGGGGAAGGGAAACCCAGTACTTC. Translation gives CASSIWGGRETQYF.

The chain has TRBV15 and TRBJ2-2, with D tentatively TRBD1 (5 bases). From germline, CDR1 is LNHNV and CDR2 YYDKDF (reference sequence). Trimming removed 3 bases from V and 3 bases from J, with 8 bases in between. This CDR3 is 14 amino acids long. The CDR3 sequence: CATSSRQYTGELFF. The CDR3 DNA sequence: TGTGCCACCAGCAGTAGACAGTACACCGGGGAGCTGTTTTTT. The entire variable domain, with the rest obtained from reference TRBV15 and TRBJ2-2, is as follows: DAMVIQNPRYQVTQFGKPVTLSCSQTLNHNVMYWYQQKSSQAPKLLFHYYDKDFNNEADTPDNFQSRRPNTSFCFLDIRSPGLGDTAMYLCATSSRQYTGELFFGEGSRLTVL.

The rearrangement links TRBV15 to TRBJ1-4; D is undetermined. Germline V CDR1 and CDR2: LNHNV, YYDKDF (reference sequence). The CDR3 length is 16 residues. Trimming took 5 bases from V and 7 from J, leaving 20 bases between them. The CDR3 DNA reads TGTGCCACCAGCCCTATTGGGGAGGAATACGCTGAAAAACTGTTTTTT. It translates to CATSPIGEEYAEKLFF. Filled out from reference TRBV15 and TRBJ1-4, the complete variable domain reads DAMVIQNPRYQVTQFGKPVTLSCSQTLNHNVMYWYQQKSSQAPKLLFHYYDKDFNNEADTPDNFQSRRPNTSFCFLDIRSPGLGDTAMYLCATSPIGEEYAEKLFFGSGTQLSVL.

The J gene is TRBJ2-7, the V gene TRBV2, with TRBD1 matching over 8 bases. Per germline, CDR1 SNHLY and CDR2 FYNNEI. After removal of 11 bases from V and 5 bases from J, the junction contained 11 bases not matched to a gene. CDR3 size: 13 residues. This CDR3 is CARVRGRPHEQYF. CDR3 DNA sequence: TGTGCCCGCGTCAGGGGGCGCCCCCACGAGCAGTACTTC.